The next 12 T cell receptor beta chains were all read from a single sample in a study of T cells in Graves' hyperthyroidism and ophthalmopathy. Researchers amplified the TCR beta CDR3 regions from RNA transcripts. Initially, a first-round RT-PCR of the TCR CDR3 employed the HTBI primer set. TCRdb processed the multiplex PCR reads anew with MiXCR; each CDR3 protein has one entry. This sample carries some 570,000 distinct CDR3 sequences, about a sixth of them seen once, and the ten largest clones take about 16%. The sample consisted of blood. The receptors shown here come from a woman younger than 35 with Graves' ophthalmopathy.

This clonotype was recorded at least ten times. The V gene is TRBV30, the J gene TRBJ2-1; D call uncertain. V shed 0 bases and J shed 10 bases, with 13 bases lying between them. Germline CDR1 reads GTSNPN; CDR2 reads SVGIG (reference sequence). The CDR3 loop spans 13 amino acids. The DNA for the CDR3 is TGTGCCTGGAGTGTAGCCCCCTATGGGGAGCAGTTCTTC. Translating gives CAWSVAPYGEQFF.

This clonotype was counted between two and nine times. The gene calls are TRBV29-1 and TRBJ1-1; no definite D call. The CDR3 loop spans 11 amino acids. V lost 4 bases, J lost 4 bases, and 7 bases lay in between. Germline V gives CDR1 SQVTM, CDR2 ANQGSEA. CDR3 amino acids: CSVAFPTEAFF. CDR3 coding DNA: TGCAGCGTTGCTTTTCCCACTGAAGCTTTCTTT.

Many counts were recorded for this clonotype. This chain links TRBV12-3 or TRBV12-4 with TRBJ2-7; 7 bases match TRBD1. This CDR3 region has 16 residues. The J segment lost 7 bases and the V segment lost 4 bases, leaving 16 bases of the junction unmatched. The CDR3 loop reads CASSSLDPGQPGEQYF. As DNA, the CDR3 is TGTGCCAGCAGTTCTCTTGACCCGGGACAGCCTGGGGAGCAGTACTTC.

This chain uses TRBV6-1 with TRBJ2-7, with 7 bases matching TRBD2. This CDR3 spans 14 amino acids. J lost 2 bases, V lost 6 bases, and 7 bases had no gene match. Germline CDR1 is MNHNS and CDR2 is SASEGT. The CDR3 here is CASSWGGVAYEQYF. The CDR3 nucleotides read TGTGCCAGCAGCTGGGGGGGGGTCGCCTACGAGCAGTACTTC.

This clonotype was found many times. The genes are TRBV28 and TRBJ1-1; 9 bases match TRBD1. Germline values: CDR1 MDHEN, CDR2 SYDVKM. The CDR3 length is 16 residues. J lost 1 base, V lost 5 bases, and 8 bases had no gene match. The CDR3 region is CASSLPSGQGNTEAFF. CDR3 nucleotide sequence: TGTGCCAGCAGTCTCCCTTCGGGACAGGGGAACACTGAAGCTTTCTTT. Full variable domain (outside the CDR3, taken from reference TRBV28 and TRBJ1-1): DVKVTQSSRYLVKRTGEKVFLECVQDMDHENMFWYRQDPGLGLRLIYFSYDVKMKEKGDIPEGYSVSREKKERFSLILESASTNQTSMYLCASSLPSGQGNTEAFFGQGTRLTVV.

The chain is built from TRBV7-3 and TRBJ1-4; D is ambiguous. Per the germline V gene, CDR1 is SGHTA and CDR2 is FQGTGA. The length of the CDR3 is 15 residues. V shed 0 bases and J shed 5 bases, with 10 bases lying between them. The CDR3 spells CASSLTGEENEKLFF. The DNA for the CDR3 is TGTGCCAGCAGCTTAACTGGGGAAGAGAATGAAAAACTGTTTTTT.

This clonotype was observed at least ten times. The V gene is TRBV28, the J gene TRBJ1-5; D is possibly TRBD1 (6 bases). CDR1 and CDR2 from the germline V gene are MDHEN and SYDVKM. Trimming removed 6 bases at V and 2 bases at J, with 26 bases between. The CDR3 totals 19 residues. The CDR3 loop is CASSRGGGTQGFGNQPQHF. The CDR3 region has the DNA TGTGCCAGCAGCCGCGGTGGCGGTACCCAGGGGTTTGGCAATCAGCCCCAGCATTTT.

This clonotype has only a few counts. CDR3 protein: CASKTGNTIYF. In DNA, the CDR3 is TGCGCCAGCAAAACGGGAAACACCATATATTTT. The rearrangement links TRBV5-1 to TRBJ1-3, with D hard to call. This CDR3 has 11 residues. The V gene lost 6 bases and the J gene lost 4 bases, with 5 bases spanning the gap. In germline, CDR1 is SGHRS, CDR2 YFSETQ.

There are many counts of this clonotype. The V call is TRBV28, the J call TRBJ1-1, with D tentatively TRBD1 (6 bases). Germline-derived CDR1 and CDR2 are MDHEN and SYDVKM. The CDR3 is made up of 14 amino acids. Trimming took off 4 bases at V and 1 base at J, with 10 bases between the two ends. CDR3 in DNA: TGTGCCAGCAGTTCGTGGACAGAGAACACTGAAGCTTTCTTT. This gives the protein CASSSWTENTEAFF.

This clonotype was detected ten times or more. The chain recombines TRBV6-1 with TRBJ2-1, with a weak D call TRBD2 (5 bases). Trimming stripped 3 bases from V and 4 bases from J, with 13 bases between. The CDR3 runs 15 residues. Germline CDR1 is MNHNS and CDR2 is SASEGT. CDR3 in DNA: TGTGCCAGCAGTGACATGCGGGTGTGGTACAATGAGCAGTTCTTC. This translates into CASSDMRVWYNEQFF.

This clonotype was observed a handful of times. The rearrangement links TRBV3-1 to TRBJ1-2; the D is unclear. The CDR3 spans 18 residues. CDR1 LGHDT and CDR2 YNNKEL come from the germline V gene (reference sequence). The V gene lost 0 bases and the J gene lost 4 bases, with 21 bases spanning the gap. CDR3 protein: CASSQEGFKTSVGYGYTF. CDR3 coding DNA: TGTGCCAGCAGCCAAGAGGGCTTTAAGACATCGGTGGGCTATGGCTACACCTTC.

This chain uses TRBV4-2 with TRBJ2-5; maybe TRBD1 (6 bases). Germline V gene data show CDR1 as LGHNA and CDR2 as YNFKEQ. The V gene lost 4 bases and the J gene lost 1 base, with 13 bases spanning the gap. The CDR3 has 15 amino acids. CDR3 region: CASSLSRGSQETQYF. CDR3 DNA: TGTGCCAGCAGCCTATCAAGGGGGAGCCAAGAGACCCAGTACTTC.